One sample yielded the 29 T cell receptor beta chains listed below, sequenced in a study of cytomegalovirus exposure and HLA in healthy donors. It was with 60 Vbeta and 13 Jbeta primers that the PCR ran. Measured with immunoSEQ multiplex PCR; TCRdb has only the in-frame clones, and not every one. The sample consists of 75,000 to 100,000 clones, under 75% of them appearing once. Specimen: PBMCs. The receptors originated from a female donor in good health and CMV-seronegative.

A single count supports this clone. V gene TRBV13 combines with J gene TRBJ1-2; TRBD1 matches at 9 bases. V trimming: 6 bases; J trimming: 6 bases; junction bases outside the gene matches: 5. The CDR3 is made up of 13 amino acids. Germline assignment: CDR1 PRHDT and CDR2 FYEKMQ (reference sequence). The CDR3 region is CASRPGQGHGYTF. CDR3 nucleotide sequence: TGTGCCAGCAGGCCGGGACAGGGACATGGCTACACCTTC.

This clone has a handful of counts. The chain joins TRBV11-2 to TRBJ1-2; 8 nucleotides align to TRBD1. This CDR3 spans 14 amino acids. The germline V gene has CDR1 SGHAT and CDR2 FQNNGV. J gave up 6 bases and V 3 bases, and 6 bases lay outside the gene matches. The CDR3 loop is CASSFTGQGDGYTF. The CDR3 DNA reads TGTGCCAGCAGCTTCACTGGACAGGGCGATGGCTACACCTTC.

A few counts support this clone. The CDR3 sequence: CASSIQMNTEAFF. CDR3 DNA: TGTGCCAGTAGTATCCAGATGAACACTGAAGCTTTCTTT. The rearrangement joins TRBV19 to TRBJ1-1; D remains unclear. The germline V and J ends were trimmed by 3 bases and 0 bases, with 5 bases remaining between them. CDR1 and CDR2 (germline): LNHDA, SQIVND (reference sequence). The CDR3 extends over 13 amino acids.

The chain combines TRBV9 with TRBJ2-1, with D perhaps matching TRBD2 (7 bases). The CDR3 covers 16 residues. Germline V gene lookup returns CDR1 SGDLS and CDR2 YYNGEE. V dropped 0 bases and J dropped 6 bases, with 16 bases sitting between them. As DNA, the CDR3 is TGTGCCAGCAGCGTAGTTGAGGGAGGGGGTGGCAATGAGCAGTTCTTC. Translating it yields CASSVVEGGGGNEQFF.

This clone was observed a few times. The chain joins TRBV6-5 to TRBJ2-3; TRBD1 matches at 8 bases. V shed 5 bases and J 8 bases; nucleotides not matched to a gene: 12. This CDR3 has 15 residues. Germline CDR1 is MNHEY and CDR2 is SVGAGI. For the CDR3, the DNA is TGTGCCAGCAGTAAACAGGCAGGGGGCATCGCTACGCAGTATTTT. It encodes CASSKQAGGIATQYF.

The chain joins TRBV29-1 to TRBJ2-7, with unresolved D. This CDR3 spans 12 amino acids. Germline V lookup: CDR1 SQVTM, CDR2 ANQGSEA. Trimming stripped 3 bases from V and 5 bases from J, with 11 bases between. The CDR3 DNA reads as TGCAGCGTTGACGGTCTTTTCGACGAGCAGTACTTC. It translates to CSVDGLFDEQYF.

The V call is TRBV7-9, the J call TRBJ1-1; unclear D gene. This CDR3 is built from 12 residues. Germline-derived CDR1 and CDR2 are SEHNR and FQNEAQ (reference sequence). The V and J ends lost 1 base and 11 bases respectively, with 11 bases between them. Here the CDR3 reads CASSLEAAGAFF. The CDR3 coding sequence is TGTGCCAGCAGCTTAGAGGCCGCCGGGGCTTTCTTT.

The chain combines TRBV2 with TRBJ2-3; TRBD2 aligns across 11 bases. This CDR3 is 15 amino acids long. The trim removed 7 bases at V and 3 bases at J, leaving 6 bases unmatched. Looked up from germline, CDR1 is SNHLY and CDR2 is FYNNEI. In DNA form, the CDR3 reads TGTGCCAGCATCGTAGCGGGGGGGATGACAGATACGCAGTATTTT. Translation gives CASIVAGGMTDTQYF. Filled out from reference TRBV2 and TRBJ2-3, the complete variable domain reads EPEVTQTPSHQVTQMGQEVILRCVPISNHLYFYWYRQILGQKVEFLVSFYNNEISEKSEIFDDQFSVERPDGSNFTLKIRSTKLEDSAMYFCASIVAGGMTDTQYFGPGTRLTVL.

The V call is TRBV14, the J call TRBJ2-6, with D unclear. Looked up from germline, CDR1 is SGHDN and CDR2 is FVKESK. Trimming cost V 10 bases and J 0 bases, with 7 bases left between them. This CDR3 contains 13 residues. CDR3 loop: CATRSSGANVLTF. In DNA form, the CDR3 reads TGTGCCACCCGGAGCTCTGGGGCCAACGTCCTGACTTTC.

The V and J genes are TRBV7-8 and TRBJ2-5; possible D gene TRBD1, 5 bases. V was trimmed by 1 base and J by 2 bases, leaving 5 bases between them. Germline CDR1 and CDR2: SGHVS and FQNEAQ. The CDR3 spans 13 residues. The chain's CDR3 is CASSLGQQETQYF. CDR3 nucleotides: TGTGCCAGCAGCTTAGGACAGCAAGAGACCCAGTACTTC.

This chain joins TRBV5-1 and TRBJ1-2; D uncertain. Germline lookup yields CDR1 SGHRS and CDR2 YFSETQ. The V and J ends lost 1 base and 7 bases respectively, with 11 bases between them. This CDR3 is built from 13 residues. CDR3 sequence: CASSLNRGSGYTF. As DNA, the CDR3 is TGCGCCAGCAGCTTGAATCGAGGATCTGGCTACACCTTC.

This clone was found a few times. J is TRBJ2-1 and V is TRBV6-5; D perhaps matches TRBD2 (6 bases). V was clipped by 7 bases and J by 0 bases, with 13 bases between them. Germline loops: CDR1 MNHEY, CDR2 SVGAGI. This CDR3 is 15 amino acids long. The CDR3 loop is CASMVGDSSYNEQFF. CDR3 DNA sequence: TGTGCCAGCATGGTGGGGGACTCCTCCTACAATGAGCAGTTCTTC.

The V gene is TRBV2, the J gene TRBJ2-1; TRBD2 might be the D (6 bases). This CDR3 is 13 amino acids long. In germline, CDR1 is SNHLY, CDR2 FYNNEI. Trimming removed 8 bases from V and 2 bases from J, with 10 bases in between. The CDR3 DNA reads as TGTGCCAGCGGGGGACTTACCTACAATGAGCAGTTCTTC. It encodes CASGGLTYNEQFF.

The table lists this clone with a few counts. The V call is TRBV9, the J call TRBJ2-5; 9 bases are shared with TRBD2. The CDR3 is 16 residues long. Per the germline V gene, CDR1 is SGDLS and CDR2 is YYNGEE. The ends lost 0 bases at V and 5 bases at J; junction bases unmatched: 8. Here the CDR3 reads CASSVVVGGGAETQYF. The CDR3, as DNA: TGTGCCAGCAGCGTAGTTGTCGGCGGGGGGGCCGAGACCCAGTACTTC. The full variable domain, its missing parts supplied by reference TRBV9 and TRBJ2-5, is DSGVTQTPKHLITATGQRVTLRCSPRSGDLSVYWYQQSLDQGLQFLIQYYNGEERAKGNILERFSAQQFPDLHSELNLSSLELGDSALYFCASSVVVGGGAETQYFGPGTRLLVL.

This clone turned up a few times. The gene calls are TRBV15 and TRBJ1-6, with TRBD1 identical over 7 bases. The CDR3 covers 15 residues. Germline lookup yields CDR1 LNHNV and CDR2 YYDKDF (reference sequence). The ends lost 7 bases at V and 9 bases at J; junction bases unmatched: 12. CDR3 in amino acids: CATTLNRGVSSPLHF. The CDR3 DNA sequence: TGTGCCACCACCTTAAACAGGGGCGTTAGTTCACCCCTCCACTTT.

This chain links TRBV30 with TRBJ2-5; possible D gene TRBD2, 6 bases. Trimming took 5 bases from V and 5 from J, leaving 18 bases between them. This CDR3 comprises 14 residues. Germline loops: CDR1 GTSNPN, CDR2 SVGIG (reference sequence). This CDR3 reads CAWSRKGGRETQYF. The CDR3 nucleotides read TGTGCCTGGTCCCGGAAGGGAGGTAGGGAGACCCAGTACTTC.

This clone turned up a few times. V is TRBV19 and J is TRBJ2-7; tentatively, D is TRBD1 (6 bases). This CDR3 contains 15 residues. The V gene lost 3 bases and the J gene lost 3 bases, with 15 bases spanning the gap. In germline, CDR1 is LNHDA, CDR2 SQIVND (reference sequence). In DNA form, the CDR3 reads TGTGCCAGTAGTATTACAGGGTTAGATGACTACGAGCAGTACTTC. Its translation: CASSITGLDDYEQYF.

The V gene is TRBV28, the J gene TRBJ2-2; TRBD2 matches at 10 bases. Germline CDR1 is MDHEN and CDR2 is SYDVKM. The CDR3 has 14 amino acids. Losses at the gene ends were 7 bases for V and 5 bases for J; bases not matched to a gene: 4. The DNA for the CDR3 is TGTGCCAGCATAGAGACTAGCGGGACCGGGGAGCTGTTTTTT. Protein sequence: CASIETSGTGELFF.

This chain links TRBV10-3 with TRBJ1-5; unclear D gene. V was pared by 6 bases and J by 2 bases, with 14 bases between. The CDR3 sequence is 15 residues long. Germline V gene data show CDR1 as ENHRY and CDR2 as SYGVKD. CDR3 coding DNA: TGTGCCATCAGCGATAGGTCCGAGGGCAATCAGCCCCAGCATTTT. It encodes CAISDRSEGNQPQHF.

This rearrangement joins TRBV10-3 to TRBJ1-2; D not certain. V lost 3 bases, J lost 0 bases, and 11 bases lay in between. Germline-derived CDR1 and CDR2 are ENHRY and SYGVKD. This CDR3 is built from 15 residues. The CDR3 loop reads CAISDKNAANYGYTF. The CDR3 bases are TGTGCCATCAGTGATAAAAACGCAGCTAACTATGGCTACACCTTC.

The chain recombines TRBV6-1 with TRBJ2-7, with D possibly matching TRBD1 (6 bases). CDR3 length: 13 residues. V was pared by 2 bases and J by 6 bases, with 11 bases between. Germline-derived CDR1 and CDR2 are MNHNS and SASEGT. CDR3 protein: CASSERGGFEQYF. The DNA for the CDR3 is TGTGCCAGCAGTGAACGTGGGGGCTTCGAGCAGTACTTC.

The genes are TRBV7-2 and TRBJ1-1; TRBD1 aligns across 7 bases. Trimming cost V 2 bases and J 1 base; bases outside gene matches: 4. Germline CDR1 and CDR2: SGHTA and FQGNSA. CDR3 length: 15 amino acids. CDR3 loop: CASSLTGAGNTEAFF. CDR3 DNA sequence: TGTGCCAGCAGCTTAACAGGGGCAGGGAACACTGAAGCTTTCTTT.

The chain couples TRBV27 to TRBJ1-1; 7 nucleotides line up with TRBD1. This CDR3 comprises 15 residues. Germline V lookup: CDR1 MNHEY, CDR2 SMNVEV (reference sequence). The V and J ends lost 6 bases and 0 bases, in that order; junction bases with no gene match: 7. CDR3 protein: CASSYRGGVNTEAFF. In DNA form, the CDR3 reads TGTGCCAGCAGCTACAGGGGTGGCGTGAACACTGAAGCTTTCTTT.

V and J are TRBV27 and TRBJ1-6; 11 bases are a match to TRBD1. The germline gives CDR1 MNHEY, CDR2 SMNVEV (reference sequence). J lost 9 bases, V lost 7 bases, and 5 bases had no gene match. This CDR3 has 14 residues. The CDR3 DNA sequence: TGTGCCAGCACCTTGGGGACAGGGGGTTCACCCCTCCACTTT. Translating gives CASTLGTGGSPLHF.

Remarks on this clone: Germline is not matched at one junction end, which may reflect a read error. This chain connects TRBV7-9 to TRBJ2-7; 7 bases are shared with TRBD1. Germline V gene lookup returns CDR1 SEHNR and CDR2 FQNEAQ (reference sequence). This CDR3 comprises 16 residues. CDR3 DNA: TGTTCCAGCAGCTTAGCCCCGGACAGGACCTCCTACGAGCAGTACTTC. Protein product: CSSSLAPDRTSYEQYF.

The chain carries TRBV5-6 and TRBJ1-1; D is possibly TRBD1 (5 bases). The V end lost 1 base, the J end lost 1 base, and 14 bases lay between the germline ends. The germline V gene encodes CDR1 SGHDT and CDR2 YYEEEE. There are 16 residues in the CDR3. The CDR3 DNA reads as TGTGCCAGCAGCTTGATCGTCCAGGACAAGAACACTGAAGCTTTCTTT. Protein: CASSLIVQDKNTEAFF.

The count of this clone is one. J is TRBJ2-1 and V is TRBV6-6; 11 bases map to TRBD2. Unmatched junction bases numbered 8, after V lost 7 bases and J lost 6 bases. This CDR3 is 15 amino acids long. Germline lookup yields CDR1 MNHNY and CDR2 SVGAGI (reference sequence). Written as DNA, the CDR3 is TGTGCCAGCACCCACCCTACTAGCGGGAGCAATGAGCAGTTCTTC. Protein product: CASTHPTSGSNEQFF.

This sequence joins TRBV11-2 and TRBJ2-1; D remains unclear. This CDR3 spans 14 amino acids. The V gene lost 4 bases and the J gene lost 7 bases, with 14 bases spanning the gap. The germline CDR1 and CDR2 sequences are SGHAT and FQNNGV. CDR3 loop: CASSSRGSRNEQFF. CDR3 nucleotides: TGTGCCAGCAGCTCGAGAGGTAGCAGAAATGAGCAGTTCTTC.

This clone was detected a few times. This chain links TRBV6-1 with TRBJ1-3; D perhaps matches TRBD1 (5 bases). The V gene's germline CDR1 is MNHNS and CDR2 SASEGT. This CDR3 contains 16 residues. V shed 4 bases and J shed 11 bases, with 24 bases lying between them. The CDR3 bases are TGTGCCAGCAGTGCTCCTCCGCGGACAAGGTCGGATCCCATATATTTT. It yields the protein CASSAPPRTRSDPIYF.